This T cell receptor (beta chain) was sequenced in a study of T cell repertoires in cytomegalovirus infection. Turning to the study itself: Both CMV infection and a matching HLA type were indicated by public TCR beta signatures.

This clonotype was picked up a small number of times. What it binds is not known. This CDR3 spans 13 amino acids. Trimming took 1 base from V and 4 from J, leaving 7 bases between them. The germline V gene has CDR1 MNHNS and CDR2 SASEGT. TCRdb recomputed calls from the reads with MiXCR, one row per CDR3 protein. The data hold some 560,000 distinct CDR3 sequences, with under 45% observed a single time. The sequence derives from a human donor in good health (CMV status not recorded). Some clones in this sample may be carry-over from other donors' samples. The gene calls are TRBV6-1 and TRBJ1-2, with no clear D. Specimen: cultured PBMCs, collected from culture after CMV antigen stimulation. CDR3 sequence: CASSEVPSYGYTF. The DNA for the CDR3 is TGTGCCAGCAGTGAAGTTCCCAGCTATGGCTACACCTTC.